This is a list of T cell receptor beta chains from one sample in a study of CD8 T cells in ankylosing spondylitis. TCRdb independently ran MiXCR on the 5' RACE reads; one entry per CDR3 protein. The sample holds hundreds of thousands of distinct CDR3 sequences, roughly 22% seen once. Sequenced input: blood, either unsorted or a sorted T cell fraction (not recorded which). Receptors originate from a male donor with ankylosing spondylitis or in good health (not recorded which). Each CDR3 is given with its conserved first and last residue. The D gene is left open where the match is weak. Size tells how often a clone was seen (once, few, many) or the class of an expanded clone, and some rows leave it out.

CASSSLTYEQYF	TGTGCCAGCAGCTCCCTTACCTACGAGCAGTACTTC	TRBV7-9	TRBJ2-7	few	-
CASSESGGAYEQYF	TGCGCCAGCAGTGAGAGCGGGGGGGCCTACGAGCAGTACTTC	TRBV10-2	TRBJ2-7	-	TRBD2
CASSLATGNEQYF	TGTGCCAGCAGTTTAGCCACCGGGAACGAGCAGTACTTC	TRBV12-3/TRBV12-4	TRBJ2-7	many	-
CASSFLSSSGGLETQYF	TGTGCCAGCAGTTTCCTTTCTTCTTCAGGAGGTCTGGAGACCCAGTACTTC	TRBV28	TRBJ2-5	many	-
CSVEGDTSYNEQFF	TGCAGCGTGGAAGGGGACACGAGCTACAATGAGCAGTTCTTC	TRBV29-1	TRBJ2-1	-	-
CASSSAGNEQYF	TGTGCCAGCAGTTCAGCGGGAAACGAGCAGTACTTC	TRBV12-3/TRBV12-4	TRBJ2-7	few	TRBD2
CASRRHGDNEQFF	TGTGCCAGCAGACGACACGGGGACAATGAGCAGTTCTTC	TRBV14	TRBJ2-1	few	-
CASSHSGSGGSYNEQFF	TGCGCCAGCAGCCACAGCGGGAGCGGGGGGTCCTACAATGAGCAGTTCTTC	TRBV4-1	TRBJ2-1	-	TRBD2
CASSTRGALNTEAFF	TGTGCCAGCAGTACTAGAGGGGCCCTGAACACTGAAGCTTTCTTT	TRBV12-3/TRBV12-4	TRBJ1-1	few	-
CASSPIDLEYSYNEQFF	TGTGCCAGCAGCCCGATAGACTTGGAGTACTCCTACAATGAGCAGTTCTTC	TRBV9	TRBJ2-1	once	-
CASSRDRGLSETQYF	TGTGCCAGCAGCCGAGACAGGGGGCTGTCAGAGACCCAGTACTTC	TRBV7-6	TRBJ2-5	once	TRBD1
CSARDRYGDTQYF	TGCAGTGCAAGGGACAGGTACGGGGATACGCAGTATTTT	TRBV20-1	TRBJ2-3	-	TRBD1
CASSPIRVAEQYF	TGTGCCAGCAGTCCGATTCGGGTGGCCGAGCAGTACTTC	TRBV12-3/TRBV12-4	TRBJ2-7	-	-
CASSQVYGSSYEQYF	TGCGCCAGCAGCCAAGTTTACGGAAGCTCCTACGAGCAGTACTTC	TRBV4-1	TRBJ2-7	few	-
CATSRDRVATFNIQYF	TGTGCCACCAGCAGAGATCGGGTAGCCACTTTTAACATTCAGTACTTC	TRBV15	TRBJ2-4	-	-
CASSPRDREGLTDEQFF	TGTGCCAGCAGCCCCCGGGACAGGGAGGGCCTGACCGATGAGCAGTTCTTC	TRBV9	TRBJ2-1	-	TRBD1
CASSSHRGYGKNIQYF	TGTGCCAGCAGTTCTCACAGGGGGTATGGCAAAAACATTCAGTACTTC	TRBV28	TRBJ2-4	few	TRBD1
CASSRDSNEDEQYF	TGCGCCAGCAGCCGCGACTCTAACGAGGACGAGCAGTACTTC	TRBV4-1	TRBJ2-7	few	-
CAISEPGTSGAYNEQFF	TGTGCCATCAGTGAGCCAGGGACTAGCGGGGCCTACAATGAGCAGTTCTTC	TRBV10-3	TRBJ2-1	-	TRBD2
CASSGQTF	TGTGCCAGCAGTGGGCAGACTTTC	TRBV3-1	TRBJ2-6	-	-
CASSPRTGYRGYTF	TGTGCCAGCAGTCCGAGGACAGGGTATCGTGGCTACACCTTC	TRBV28	TRBJ1-2	-	TRBD1
CASSDLGTTRDEQYF	TGCGCCAGCAGTGATCTAGGGACCACTAGAGACGAGCAGTACTTC	TRBV10-1	TRBJ2-7	few	-
CASSLGERLSYNEQFF	TGCGCCAGCAGCTTGGGTGAAAGGCTATCCTACAATGAGCAGTTCTTC	TRBV5-1	TRBJ2-1	-	-
CASNAGTGELFF	TGTGCCAGCAATGCGGGCACCGGGGAGCTGTTTTTT	TRBV7-9	TRBJ2-2	-	-
CATSGNPTNTGELFF	TGTGCCACCAGTGGAAACCCGACGAACACCGGGGAGCTGTTTTTT	TRBV24-1	TRBJ2-2	few	-
CASSLAPGPREQYF	TGTGCCAGCAGCTTAGCCCCCGGACCGCGGGAGCAGTACTTC	TRBV7-9	TRBJ2-7	few	-
CASSFGTSGGTDTQYF	TGTGCCAGCAGCTTTGGGACTAGCGGGGGCACAGATACGCAGTATTTT	TRBV5-6	TRBJ2-3	-	TRBD2
CASESGTGVSYEQYF	TGTGCCAGTGAATCCGGGACAGGGGTCTCCTACGAGCAGTACTTC	TRBV28	TRBJ2-7	many	TRBD1
CASSFSGTEQFF	TGTGCCAGCAGCTTTTCCGGGACTGAGCAGTTCTTC	TRBV11-3	TRBJ2-1	few	-
CASTRAVTPYEQYF	TGTGCCAGCACCAGGGCAGTGACACCCTACGAGCAGTACTTC	TRBV7-9	TRBJ2-7	-	-
CSARDKGPLSGGYEQYF	TGCAGTGCTAGAGATAAGGGACCCCTCAGCGGGGGGTACGAGCAGTACTTC	TRBV20-1	TRBJ2-7	medium-sized	TRBD2
CAISEGGEQYF	TGTGCCATCAGTGAGGGAGGCGAGCAGTACTTC	TRBV10-3	TRBJ2-7	few	-
CASSFGQIYSYEQYF	TGTGCCAGCAGTTTTGGACAGATCTACTCCTACGAGCAGTACTTC	TRBV12-3/TRBV12-4	TRBJ2-7	-	-
CASTLGFGYEQYF	TGTGCCAGCACCTTAGGGTTTGGGTACGAGCAGTACTTC	TRBV6-6	TRBJ2-7	few	-
CASSPPSMWETQYF	TGTGCCAGCAGTCCCCCTTCGATGTGGGAGACCCAGTACTTC	TRBV12-3/TRBV12-4	TRBJ2-5	few	-
CASSDSGVTYEQYF	TGTGCCAGCAGCGATAGCGGGGTGACCTACGAGCAGTACTTC	TRBV4-2	TRBJ2-7	few	TRBD2
CASSLTRGAGELFF	TGCGCCAGCAGCTTAACTAGGGGGGCCGGGGAGCTGTTTTTT	TRBV5-1	TRBJ2-2	-	-
CASSFDRGAGTEAFF	TGTGCCAGCAGTTTCGACAGGGGGGCCGGCACTGAAGCTTTCTTT	TRBV28	TRBJ1-1	few	TRBD1
CASSHADADTQYF	TGTGCCAGCAGCCATGCGGACGCAGATACGCAGTATTTT	TRBV3-1	TRBJ2-3	-	-
CASSLIPAENTGELFF	TGTGCCAGCAGCTTAATTCCGGCGGAGAACACCGGGGAGCTGTTTTTT	TRBV7-9	TRBJ2-2	few	-
CASSLMGGFSYEQYF	TGTGCCAGCAGCTTAATGGGGGGCTTCTCCTACGAGCAGTACTTC	TRBV7-8	TRBJ2-7	few	-